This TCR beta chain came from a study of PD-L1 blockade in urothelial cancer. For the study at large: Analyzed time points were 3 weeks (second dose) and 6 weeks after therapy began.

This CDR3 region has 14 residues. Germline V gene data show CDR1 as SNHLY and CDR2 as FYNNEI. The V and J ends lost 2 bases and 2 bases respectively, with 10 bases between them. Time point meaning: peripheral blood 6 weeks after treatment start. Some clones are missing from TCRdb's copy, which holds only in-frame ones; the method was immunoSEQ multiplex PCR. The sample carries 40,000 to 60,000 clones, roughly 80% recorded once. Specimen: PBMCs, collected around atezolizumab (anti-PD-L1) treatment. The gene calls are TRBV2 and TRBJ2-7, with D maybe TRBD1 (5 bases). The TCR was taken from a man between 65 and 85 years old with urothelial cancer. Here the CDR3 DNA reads TGTGCCAGCAGTGAAACGCTGACAGCCTACGAGCAGTACTTC. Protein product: CASSETLTAYEQYF.